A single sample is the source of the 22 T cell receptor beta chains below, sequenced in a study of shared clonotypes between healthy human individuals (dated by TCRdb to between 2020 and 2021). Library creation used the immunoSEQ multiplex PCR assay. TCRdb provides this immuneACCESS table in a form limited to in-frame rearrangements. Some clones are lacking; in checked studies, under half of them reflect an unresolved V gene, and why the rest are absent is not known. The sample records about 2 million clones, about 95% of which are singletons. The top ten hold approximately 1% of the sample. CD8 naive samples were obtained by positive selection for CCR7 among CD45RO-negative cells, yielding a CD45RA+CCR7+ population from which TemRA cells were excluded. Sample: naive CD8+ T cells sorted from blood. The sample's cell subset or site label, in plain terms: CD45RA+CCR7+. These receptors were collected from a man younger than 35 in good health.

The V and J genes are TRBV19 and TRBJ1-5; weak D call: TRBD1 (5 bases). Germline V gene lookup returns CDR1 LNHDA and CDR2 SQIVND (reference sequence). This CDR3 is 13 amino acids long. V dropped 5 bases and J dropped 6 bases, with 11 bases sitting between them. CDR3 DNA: TGTGCCAGTAGTGTCAGGGATAGTCAGCCCCAGCATTTT. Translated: CASSVRDSQPQHF.

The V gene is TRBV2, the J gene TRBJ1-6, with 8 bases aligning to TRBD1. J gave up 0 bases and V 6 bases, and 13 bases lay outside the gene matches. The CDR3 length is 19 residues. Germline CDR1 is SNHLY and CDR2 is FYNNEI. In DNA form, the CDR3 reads TGTGCCAGCAGCGAACAGGGGGTTAGCCTAAGCTCCTATAATTCACCCCTCCACTTT. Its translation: CASSEQGVSLSSYNSPLHF.

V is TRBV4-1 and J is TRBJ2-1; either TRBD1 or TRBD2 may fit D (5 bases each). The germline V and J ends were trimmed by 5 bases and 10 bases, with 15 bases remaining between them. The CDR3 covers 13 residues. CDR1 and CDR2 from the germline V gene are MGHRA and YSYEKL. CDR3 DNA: TGCGCCAGCAGCTTCCAGGTTGAGGGGGAGCAGTTCTTC. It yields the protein CASSFQVEGEQFF.

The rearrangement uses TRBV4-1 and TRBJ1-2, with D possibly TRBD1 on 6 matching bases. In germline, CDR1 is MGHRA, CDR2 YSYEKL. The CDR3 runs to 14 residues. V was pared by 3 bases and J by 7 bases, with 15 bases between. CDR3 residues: CASSQLEGVSGYTF. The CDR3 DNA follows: TGCGCCAGCAGCCAGTTGGAGGGGGTTTCTGGCTACACCTTC.

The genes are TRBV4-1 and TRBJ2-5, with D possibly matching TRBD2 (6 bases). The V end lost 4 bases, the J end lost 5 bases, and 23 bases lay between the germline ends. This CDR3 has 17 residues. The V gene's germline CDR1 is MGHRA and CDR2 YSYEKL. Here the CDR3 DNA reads TGCGCCAGCAGCCTGAGGGTCGTGCTAGCGAGTCACGAGACCCAGTACTTC. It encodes CASSLRVVLASHETQYF.

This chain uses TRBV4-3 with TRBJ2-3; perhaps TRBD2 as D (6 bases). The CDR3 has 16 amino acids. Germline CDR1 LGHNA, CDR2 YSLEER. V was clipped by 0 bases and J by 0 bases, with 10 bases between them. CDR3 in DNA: TGCGCCAGCAGCCAAGATCACAGCGGGAGCACAGATACGCAGTATTTT. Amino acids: CASSQDHSGSTDTQYF.

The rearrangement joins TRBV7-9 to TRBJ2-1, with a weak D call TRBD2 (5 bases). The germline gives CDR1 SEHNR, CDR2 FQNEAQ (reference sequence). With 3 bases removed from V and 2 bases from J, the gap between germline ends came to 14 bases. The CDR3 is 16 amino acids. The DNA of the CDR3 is TGTGCCAGCAGCTTCACCGGGATCCGACCCTACAATGAGCAGTTCTTC. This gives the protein CASSFTGIRPYNEQFF.

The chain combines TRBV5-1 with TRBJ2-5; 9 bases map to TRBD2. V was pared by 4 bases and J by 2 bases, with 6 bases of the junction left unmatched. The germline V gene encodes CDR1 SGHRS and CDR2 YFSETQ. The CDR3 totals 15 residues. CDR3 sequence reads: CASSLSGSLQETQYF. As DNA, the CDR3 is TGCGCCAGCAGCCTTAGCGGGAGCCTACAAGAGACCCAGTACTTC.

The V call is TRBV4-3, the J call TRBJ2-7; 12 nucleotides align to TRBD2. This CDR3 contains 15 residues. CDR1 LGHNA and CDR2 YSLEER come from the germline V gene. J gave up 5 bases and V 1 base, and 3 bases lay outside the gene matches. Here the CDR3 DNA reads TGCGCCAGCAGCCAAGGGACTAGCGGGGTCGACGAGCAGTACTTC. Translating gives CASSQGTSGVDEQYF.

CDR3 coding DNA: TGTGCCAGCAGCGGGGACCGCGCAATCAATGAGCAGTTCTTC. Translating gives CASSGDRAINEQFF. The V and J genes are TRBV28 and TRBJ2-1; tentatively, D is TRBD1 or TRBD2 (5 bases each). V lost 6 bases and J 6 bases, leaving 15 bases between the germline ends. The germline V gene has CDR1 MDHEN and CDR2 SYDVKM. This CDR3 comprises 14 residues.

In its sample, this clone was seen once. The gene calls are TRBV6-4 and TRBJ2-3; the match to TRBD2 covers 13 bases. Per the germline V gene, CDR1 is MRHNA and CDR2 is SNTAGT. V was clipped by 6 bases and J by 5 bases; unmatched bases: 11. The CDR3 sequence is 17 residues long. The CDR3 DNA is TGTGCCAGCAGGACTACTAGCGGGAGGGCCCCGGGAGATACGCAGTATTTT. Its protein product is CASRTTSGRAPGDTQYF.

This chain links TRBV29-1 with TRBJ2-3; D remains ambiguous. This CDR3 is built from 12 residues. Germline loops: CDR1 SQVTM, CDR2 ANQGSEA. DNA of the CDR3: TGCGTCTCATCCAGTACTACAGATACGCAGTATTTT. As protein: CVSSSTTDTQYF.

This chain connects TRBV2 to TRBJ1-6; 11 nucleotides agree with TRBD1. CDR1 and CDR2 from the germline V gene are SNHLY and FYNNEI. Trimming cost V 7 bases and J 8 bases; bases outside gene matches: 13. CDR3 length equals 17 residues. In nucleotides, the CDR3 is TGTGCCAGCAAAGGACAGGGGGCGACTATTATGGATTCACCCCTCCACTTT. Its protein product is CASKGQGATIMDSPLHF.

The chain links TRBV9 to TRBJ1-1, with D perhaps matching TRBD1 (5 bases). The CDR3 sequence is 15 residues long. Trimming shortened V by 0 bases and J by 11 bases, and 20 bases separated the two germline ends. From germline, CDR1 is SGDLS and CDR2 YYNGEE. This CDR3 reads CASSVEDRTQDEAFF. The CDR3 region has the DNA TGTGCCAGCAGCGTAGAAGATCGGACACAGGACGAGGCTTTCTTT. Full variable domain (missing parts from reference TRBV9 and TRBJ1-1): DSGVTQTPKHLITATGQRVTLRCSPRSGDLSVYWYQQSLDQGLQFLIQYYNGEERAKGNILERFSAQQFPDLHSELNLSSLELGDSALYFCASSVEDRTQDEAFFGQGTRLTVV.

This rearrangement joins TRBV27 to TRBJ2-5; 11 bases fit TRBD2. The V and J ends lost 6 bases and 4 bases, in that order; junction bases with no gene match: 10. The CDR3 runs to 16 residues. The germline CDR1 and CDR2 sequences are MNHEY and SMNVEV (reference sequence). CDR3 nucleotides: TGTGCCAGCAGACCCGTTAGCGGGGGGGCCTTAGAGACCCAGTACTTC. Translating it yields CASRPVSGGALETQYF.

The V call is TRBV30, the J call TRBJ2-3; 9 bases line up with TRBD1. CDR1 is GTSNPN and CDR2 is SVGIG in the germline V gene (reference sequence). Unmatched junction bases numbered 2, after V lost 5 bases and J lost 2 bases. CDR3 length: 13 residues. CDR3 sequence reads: CAWDRGVTDTQYF. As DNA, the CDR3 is TGTGCCTGGGACAGGGGGGTCACAGATACGCAGTATTTT.

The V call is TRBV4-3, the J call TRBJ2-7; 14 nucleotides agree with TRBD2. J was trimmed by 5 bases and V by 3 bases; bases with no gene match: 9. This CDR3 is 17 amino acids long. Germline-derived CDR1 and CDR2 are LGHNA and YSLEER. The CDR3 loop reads CASSHGTSGSIADEQYF. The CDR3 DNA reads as TGCGCCAGCAGCCATGGGACTAGCGGGAGTATAGCTGACGAGCAGTACTTC.

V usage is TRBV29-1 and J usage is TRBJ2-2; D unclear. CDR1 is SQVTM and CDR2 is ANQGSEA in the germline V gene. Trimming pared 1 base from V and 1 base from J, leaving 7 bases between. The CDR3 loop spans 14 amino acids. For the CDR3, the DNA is TGCAGCGTTGAAGGGACGGTGAACACCGGGGAGCTGTTTTTT. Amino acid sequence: CSVEGTVNTGELFF.

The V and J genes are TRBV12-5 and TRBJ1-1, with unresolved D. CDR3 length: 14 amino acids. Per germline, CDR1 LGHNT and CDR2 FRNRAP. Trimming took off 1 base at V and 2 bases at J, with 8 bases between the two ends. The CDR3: CASGLAGSNTEAFF. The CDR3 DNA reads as TGTGCTAGTGGTTTGGCCGGATCAAACACTGAAGCTTTCTTT.

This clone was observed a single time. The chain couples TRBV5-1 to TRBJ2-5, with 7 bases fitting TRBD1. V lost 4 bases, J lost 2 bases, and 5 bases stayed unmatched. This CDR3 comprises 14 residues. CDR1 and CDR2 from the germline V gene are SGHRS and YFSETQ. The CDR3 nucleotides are TGCGCCAGCAGCCCGACAGGGCCGCAAGAGACCCAGTACTTC. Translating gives CASSPTGPQETQYF.

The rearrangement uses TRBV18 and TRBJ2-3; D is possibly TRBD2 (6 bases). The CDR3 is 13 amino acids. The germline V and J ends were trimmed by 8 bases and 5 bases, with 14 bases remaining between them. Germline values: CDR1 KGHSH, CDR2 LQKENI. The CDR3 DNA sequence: TGTGCCAGCGGTGAGGAGGGAGTAGATACGCAGTATTTT. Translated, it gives CASGEEGVDTQYF.

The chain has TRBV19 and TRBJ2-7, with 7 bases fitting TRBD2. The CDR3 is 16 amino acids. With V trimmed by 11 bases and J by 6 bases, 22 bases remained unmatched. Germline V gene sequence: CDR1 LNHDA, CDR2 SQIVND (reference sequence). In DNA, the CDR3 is TGTGCCGTATGCCCTCTATGTCGGGGGAGGGCCTGCGAGCAGTACTTC. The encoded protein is CAVCPLCRGRACEQYF.